Listed below are T cell receptor beta chains from one sample, sequenced in a study of cytotoxic CD8 clonotypes in ibrutinib-treated CLL. Clones were sequenced by immunoSEQ multiplex PCR, and TCRdb holds only the in-frame ones, with some missing. The data show 150,000 to 200,000 clones, 88% seen once. This specimen was PBMCs, taken at disease progression, from a patient treated with ibrutinib. These receptors all come from a human donor with chronic lymphocytic leukemia. Each CDR3 is given with its conserved first and last residue. Some rows mark clone size as missing; the rest say once, few, many or name a class of expanded clone.

>once|TRBJ2-7|TRBV5-8
CASSPRLAEFSEQYF
>-|TRBJ2-3|TRBV4-1
CASSPLAGGIDTQYF
>-|TRBJ2-5|TRBV7-9
CASSLRGSGETQYF
>-|TRBJ2-7|TRBV7-2
CASSLGTSGSYEQYF
>-|TRBJ1-3|TRBV28
CASYQSHTGLPGNTIYF
>-|TRBJ1-1|TRBV29-1
CSVESVLGDEAFF
>-|TRBJ1-3|TRBV9
CASSVEGTSSGNTIYF
>-|TRBJ2-7|TRBV11-2
CASSSSYEQYF
>-|TRBJ2-1|TRBV30
CAWSRFQSLNKQFF
>-|TRBJ2-5|TRBV7-8
CASSTRDRVETQYF
>-|TRBJ2-7|TRBV9
CASSPGLAGRPSYEQYF
>few|TRBJ2-3|TRBV29-1
CSVEGPSGSGTDTQYF
>once|TRBJ2-7|TRBV9
CASSPRGTSGWPEQYF
>few|TRBJ2-1|TRBV10-3
CAISEATGTGNNNEQFF
>few|TRBJ1-1|TRBV4-1
CASSQGRHMNTEAFF
>-|TRBJ2-7|TRBV27
CASSLRDRSYEQYF
>few|TRBJ1-1|TRBV9
CASSVEWATEAFF
>-|TRBJ1-5|TRBV7-9
CASSVGQGQGPQHF
>-|TRBJ2-2|TRBV6-9
CAGKDRGTGELFF
>once|TRBJ1-1|TRBV9
CASSAVGQVYTEAFF
>-|TRBJ2-7|TRBV5-1
CASSFGLAGVIEQYF
>few|TRBJ1-1|TRBV6-1
CASRVTGTAGIEAFF
>-|TRBJ2-7|TRBV19
CASSIDLGIVYEQYF
>-|TRBJ2-1|TRBV11-2
CASSLDRIDEQFF
>-|TRBJ1-5|TRBV29-1
CSVISGSSNQPQHF
>-|TRBJ2-1|TRBV7-2
CASITLAGGSYNEQFF
>-|TRBJ2-7|TRBV6-6
CASSPSGQGTYEQYF
>few|TRBJ2-7|TRBV19
CASRIGDEQYF
>-|TRBJ1-3|TRBV4-1
CASSQGYRVSGNTIYF
>-|TRBJ2-7|TRBV27
CASSYSVYHLSYEQYF
>few|TRBJ1-2|TRBV19
CASSITWTDLGGYTF
>-|TRBJ1-5|TRBV7-9
CASSRGRGVQPQHF
>-|TRBJ2-2|TRBV10-3
CAISGLAGDIGELFF
>-|TRBJ2-2|TRBV7-6
CASSLAGDRTGELFF
>-|TRBJ2-7|TRBV5-1
CASSLVPVAGGMISYEQYF
>-|TRBJ1-2|TRBV25-1
CASSLNPGQGGYGYTF
>-|TRBJ2-5|TRBV5-6
CASRSSGQGKTQYF
>-|TRBJ2-5|TRBV10-1
CASSESGGQETQYF
>-|TRBJ2-2|TRBV28
CASSLVGTTTGELFF
>once|TRBJ2-7|TRBV7-8
CASSLAGGGFYEQYF
>-|TRBJ2-3|TRBV4-1
CASSPITSTDTQYF
>-|TRBJ2-7|TRBV5-1
CASSLARLAGAYEQYF
>-|TRBJ1-2|TRBV18
CASSPDRVSYGYTF
>-|TRBJ1-3|TRBV28
CASSSPGGTSGNTIYF
>-|TRBJ1-2|TRBV2
CASSDRQGLGYTF
>-|TRBJ1-1|TRBV4-1
CASSQGDRVYSEAFF
>-|TRBJ1-1|TRBV2
CASSYGQGIYTEAFF
>-|TRBJ2-7|TRBV30
CAWTHPGRASSEQYF
>-|TRBJ2-3|TRBV9
CASSVGTSGLPKQHAQYF
>-|TRBJ2-1|TRBV9
CASSSVGRRWGNEQFF
>-|TRBJ1-3|TRBV7-9
CASSLFEGSSGNTIYF
>-|TRBJ2-1|TRBV15
CATSHGTEEEQFF
>-|TRBJ2-1|TRBV25-1
CASSRTGNEQFF
>-|TRBJ2-3|TRBV7-3
CASSLGLAEADTQYF
>-|TRBJ2-7|TRBV6-5
CASSPRVGNRHEQYF
>-|TRBJ1-2|TRBV30
CAWRTPGARLGGYTF